These 10 T cell receptor beta chains were sequenced from one sample in a study of cytomegalovirus exposure and HLA in healthy donors. Amplification used 60 Vbeta primers and 13 Jbeta primers. Assay: immunoSEQ multiplex PCR; the TCRdb copy retains only in-frame clones and omits some. The data contain roughly 120,000 clones, approximately 70% of them seen just once; the ten biggest clones take up around 0.9%. The specimen sequenced was PBMCs. The source of these receptors is a woman aged 30 to 39 in good health and CMV-seronegative.

CDR3 sequence (DNA): TGTGCCAGCAGCTTATTGGAGGGTACCTACGAGCAGTACTTC. This gives the protein CASSLLEGTYEQYF. The chain joins TRBV11-3 to TRBJ2-7; the D gene is possibly TRBD2 (6 bases). The CDR3 covers 14 residues. Germline CDR1 SGHNT, CDR2 YENEEA. The ends were cut back, 2 bases at V and 2 bases at J, with 10 bases in the middle.

V is TRBV5-1 and J is TRBJ1-4; TRBD1 agrees at 8 bases. Unmatched junction bases numbered 12, after V lost 4 bases and J lost 7 bases. CDR1 is SGHRS and CDR2 is YFSETQ in the germline V gene. The CDR3 has 16 residues. The CDR3 DNA reads as TGCGCCAGCAGCCCGGAACCGGGACAGGAGGGTGAAAAACTGTTTTTT. Translating gives CASSPEPGQEGEKLFF.

The chain joins TRBV11-2 to TRBJ1-1; the D gene is possibly TRBD1 (5 bases). The CDR3 is 12 residues long. With 8 bases removed from V and 1 base from J, the gap between germline ends came to 8 bases. Germline V CDR1 and CDR2: SGHAT, FQNNGV. CDR3 sequence (DNA): TGTGCCAGCGGTACAGGGAACACTGAAGCTTTCTTT. This gives the protein CASGTGNTEAFF.

This clone was detected only a few times. The gene calls are TRBV18 and TRBJ1-1; D unclear. Trimming shortened V by 1 base and J by 1 base, and 10 bases separated the two germline ends. CDR1 is KGHSH and CDR2 is LQKENI in the germline V gene. The CDR3 has 15 residues. The CDR3 nucleotides read TGTGCCAGCTCACCACGGGAGGGTACGAACACTGAAGCTTTCTTT. It translates to CASSPREGTNTEAFF.

The chain uses TRBV27 and TRBJ2-1; 8 bases map to TRBD2. This CDR3 contains 16 residues. The J segment lost 8 bases and the V segment lost 7 bases, leaving 16 bases of the junction unmatched. CDR1 and CDR2 from the germline V gene are MNHEY and SMNVEV (reference sequence). CDR3 residues: CASTSADSGIGYEQFF. The CDR3 nucleotides read TGTGCCAGCACCTCTGCGGATAGCGGGATAGGCTATGAGCAGTTCTTC.

The chain joins TRBV7-6 to TRBJ2-7, with D possibly TRBD2 on 6 matching bases. The CDR3 consists of 18 residues. V lost 0 bases and J 4 bases, leaving 22 bases between the germline ends. Germline V CDR1 and CDR2: SGHVS, FNYEAQ. CDR3 coding DNA: TGTGCCAGCAGCTTAGCGCCCGGGGGACCGCCGGCGGGATACGAGCAGTACTTC. Translating gives CASSLAPGGPPAGYEQYF.

The chain couples TRBV7-9 to TRBJ1-1; D is perhaps TRBD1 (5 bases). From germline, CDR1 is SEHNR and CDR2 FQNEAQ (reference sequence). This CDR3 is 15 amino acids long. V lost 2 bases and J lost 2, with 12 bases in between. For the CDR3, the DNA is TGTGCCAGCAGCTTAAGCTTTGGGGCAAACACTGAAGCTTTCTTT. Translated, it gives CASSLSFGANTEAFF.

J is TRBJ1-1 and V is TRBV13; D remains ambiguous. Trimming removed 4 bases from V and 0 bases from J, with 6 bases in between. The CDR3 extends over 13 amino acids. Germline CDR1 and CDR2: PRHDT and FYEKMQ (reference sequence). CDR3 region: CASSSRLNTEAFF. CDR3 DNA: TGTGCCAGCAGCTCCCGGTTGAACACTGAAGCTTTCTTT.

This clone was found once. J is TRBJ1-1 and V is TRBV28, with 7 bases identical to TRBD1. The germline CDR1 and CDR2 sequences are MDHEN and SYDVKM. Trimming removed 10 bases from V and 9 bases from J; junction bases left unmatched: 8. The CDR3 sequence is 11 residues long. CDR3 in DNA: TGTGCCATCCATAACAGGGGCCAAGCTTTCTTT. It is translated as CAIHNRGQAFF. Supplemented by reference TRBV28 and TRBJ1-1, the full variable domain reads DVKVTQSSRYLVKRTGEKVFLECVQDMDHENMFWYRQDPGLGLRLIYFSYDVKMKEKGDIPEGYSVSREKKERFSLILESASTNQTSMYLCAIHNRGQAFFGQGTRLTVV.

V is TRBV6-1 and J is TRBJ1-6; TRBD1 is a possible D gene (6 bases). V dropped 11 bases and J dropped 3 bases, with 17 bases sitting between them. The CDR3 consists of 15 residues. Germline CDR1 and CDR2: MNHNS and SASEGT. The DNA for the CDR3 is TGTGCCGCCACTGAACAGGGCCACTATAATTCACCCCTCCACTTT. Translation: CAATEQGHYNSPLHF.